Listed below are T cell receptor beta chains from one sample, sequenced in a study of blood T cell repertoires in COVID-19. Some clones are missing from TCRdb's copy, which holds only in-frame ones; the method was immunoSEQ multiplex PCR. The table has more than 90,000 clones, more than 70% seen once; the top ten hold around 10%. Sequencing was performed on peripheral blood. These TCRs come from a woman in her 30s with acute or convalescent COVID-19. CDR3s include the opening cysteine and the closing phenylalanine or tryptophan. A D gene is named only where the DNA matches it firmly. Clone size appears in some rows only: once, few, many, or a class for an expanded clone.

cdr3_nt | cdr3_aa | v_call | clone_size | j_call | d_call
TGCGCCAGCAGCCAACCACAGGGGGCCTTGGGAAATGGCTACACCTTC | CASSQPQGALGNGYTF | TRBV4-1 | . | TRBJ1-2 | TRBD1
TGCGCCAGCAGCGAGAGGACTAGCGGCGACCATGAGCAGTTCTTC | CASSERTSGDHEQFF | TRBV5-1 | . | TRBJ2-1 | TRBD2
TGTGCCAGCAGTCGGGGTGGGGCCGGGGAGCTGTTTTTT | CASSRGGAGELFF | TRBV5-4 | . | TRBJ2-2 | .
TGTGCCAGCAGCTTCGGGAGTCCCTCTGGAAACACCATATATTTT | CASSFGSPSGNTIYF | TRBV27 | few | TRBJ1-3 | .
TGTGCCAGCAGCCAGGGACTCCGCGAGCAGTACTTC | CASSQGLREQYF | TRBV6-5 | . | TRBJ2-7 | .
TGTGCTAGTGGTTTCGGACTCGCATCACACTACGAGCAGTACTTC | CASGFGLASHYEQYF | TRBV12-5 | . | TRBJ2-7 | .
TGCAGCGTTAAAACAGGGGGCGAAAACGAGCAGTACTTC | CSVKTGGENEQYF | TRBV29-1 | once | TRBJ2-7 | TRBD1
TGTGCCAGCAGTTACGGTCGGGCGGGGCCACGACAAGATCGGACCGGGGAGCTGTTTTTT | CASSYGRAGPRQDRTGELFF | TRBV6-2/TRBV6-3 | once | TRBJ2-2 | .
TGCGCCAGGGGGACAGGGCCAACTAATGAAAAACTGTTTTTT | CARGTGPTNEKLFF | TRBV10-2 | once | TRBJ1-4 | TRBD1
TGTGCCAGTAGTATGACAGGGGGTTCGAGCTACACCTTC | CASSMTGGSSYTF | TRBV19 | . | TRBJ1-2 | TRBD1
TGCGCCAGCAGCTTTAACGGGGGGCAGAATTCACCCCTCCACTTT | CASSFNGGQNSPLHF | TRBV5-1 | . | TRBJ1-6 | .
TGTGCCAGCAGTTACCCCACAAGGAACACTGAAGCTTTCTTT | CASSYPTRNTEAFF | TRBV6-6 | . | TRBJ1-1 | .
TGTGCCAGCAGCTTGGGCTGGGCTGGGGCCAACGTCCTGACTTTC | CASSLGWAGANVLTF | TRBV7-2 | few | TRBJ2-6 | .
TGTGCCAGCAGCCTTCGGAGTACTGATACTGAAGCTTTCTTT | CASSLRSTDTEAFF | TRBV5-5 | . | TRBJ1-1 | .
TGTGCCAGCAAAGAGTTTACGGGGACAGGGCCCCCTGGGGCCAACGTCCTGACTTTC | CASKEFTGTGPPGANVLTF | TRBV2 | . | TRBJ2-6 | TRBD1
TGTGCCAGCAGCGCGGGGGGGACCCACAATGAGCAGTTCTTC | CASSAGGTHNEQFF | TRBV9 | . | TRBJ2-1 | TRBD2
TGTGCCAGCAGGGAGACAGGGTATGGCTACACCTTC | CASRETGYGYTF | TRBV2 | medium-sized | TRBJ1-2 | TRBD1
TGTGCCAGCAGCCGAGGGGGGAACACTGAAGCTTTCTTT | CASSRGGNTEAFF | TRBV6-5 | . | TRBJ1-1 | .
TGTGCCAGCAGCTTAGGAGGGGGCGCGAACACCGGGGAGCTGTTTTTT | CASSLGGGANTGELFF | TRBV11-2 | . | TRBJ2-2 | TRBD1
TGTGCCAGCAGCTTGGGAGGGACTAGCGCCTACAATGAGCAGTTCTTC | CASSLGGTSAYNEQFF | TRBV5-4 | . | TRBJ2-1 | TRBD2
TGTGCCAGCAGCCAAACTGCTCCCGGCTACGAGCAGTACTTC | CASSQTAPGYEQYF | TRBV7-9 | . | TRBJ2-7 | .
TGTGCCAGCTCAACGGCGACAGTGCGCACTGAAGCTTTCTTT | CASSTATVRTEAFF | TRBV18 | . | TRBJ1-1 | .
TGTGCCAGCAGCTCTGGTTTGCAGATTAATGAAAAACTGTTTTTT | CASSSGLQINEKLFF | TRBV11-2 | . | TRBJ1-4 | .
TGTGCCAGCAGTTTAGACAGGGCCTGGTACATTCAGTACTTC | CASSLDRAWYIQYF | TRBV28 | few | TRBJ2-4 | TRBD1
TGTGCCTGGAGTGTACTGGTTTACAATGAGCAGTTCTTC | CAWSVLVYNEQFF | TRBV30 | . | TRBJ2-1 | .
TGTGCCAGCAGTACGGAGCCCGCGAACACCGGGGAGCTGTTTTTT | CASSTEPANTGELFF | TRBV6-5 | . | TRBJ2-2 | .
TGCGCCAGCAGGGACACCTACACTGAAGCTTTCTTT | CASRDTYTEAFF | TRBV10-1 | . | TRBJ1-1 | .
TGTGCCAGCAGTGAAGAGAGGGGGAGCACAGATACGCAGTATTTT | CASSEERGSTDTQYF | TRBV6-1 | . | TRBJ2-3 | .
TGTGCCAGCAGTCTAGCGGGGGGAACCTACGAGCAGTACTTC | CASSLAGGTYEQYF | TRBV27 | few | TRBJ2-7 | TRBD2
TGCAGTGCTAGTATGAGCACAGGGCGTAGTGAGCAGTTCTTC | CSASMSTGRSEQFF | TRBV20-1 | few | TRBJ2-1 | .
TGTGCCACCAGGCCTTCCCTGGAGACTGAAGCTTTCTTT | CATRPSLETEAFF | TRBV10-3 | . | TRBJ1-1 | .
TGTGCCAGCAGGAGCGGCAGCTCCTACAATGAGCAGTTCTTC | CASRSGSSYNEQFF | TRBV28 | . | TRBJ2-1 | .
TGTGCCAGCAGTTTACTTACAGGGGGTGGGAATTCACCCCTCCACTTT | CASSLLTGGGNSPLHF | TRBV28 | . | TRBJ1-6 | TRBD1
TGTGCTAGTGGTTCCATAGGGGCCCCGGGCGGGGAGCTGTTTTTT | CASGSIGAPGGELFF | TRBV12-5 | . | TRBJ2-2 | .
TGTGCCACCCAGGGGTTCAGCTCCTACGAGCAGTACTTC | CATQGFSSYEQYF | TRBV2 | . | TRBJ2-7 | .
TGTGCCAGCAGCTTGCTGCTAGGAGAGCCCCAGCATTTT | CASSLLLGEPQHF | TRBV5-5 | . | TRBJ1-5 | .
TGCAGCGTTGTCGGGACAGGGACGGGGACCTACGAGCAGTACTTC | CSVVGTGTGTYEQYF | TRBV29-1 | . | TRBJ2-7 | TRBD1
TGTGCCTGGATTCCGAGGACGGGGGGAGCGGTGAGCTCCTACGAGCAGTACTTC | CAWIPRTGGAVSSYEQYF | TRBV30 | . | TRBJ2-7 | TRBD2
TGTGCCAGCAGTTACCTACAGGGGAGCTACGAGCAGTACTTC | CASSYLQGSYEQYF | TRBV6-6 | . | TRBJ2-7 | TRBD1
TGTGCCAGTAGTACCGACAGGGGTGGAGAGCAGTACTTC | CASSTDRGGEQYF | TRBV19 | few | TRBJ2-7 | TRBD1
TGTGCCAGCAGCTTCTCCTCCAGCGGGGCTAGATACGAGCAGTACTTC | CASSFSSSGARYEQYF | TRBV27 | . | TRBJ2-7 | TRBD2
TGTGCCAGCAGCCAAGAGAGGCTAGCGGGGGGGCACTACAATGAGCAGTTCTTC | CASSQERLAGGHYNEQFF | TRBV3-1/TRBV3-2 | few | TRBJ2-1 | TRBD2
TGTGCCAGCCTCTTGTCCACAGGGGGCAATCAGCCCCAGCATTTT | CASLLSTGGNQPQHF | TRBV2 | . | TRBJ1-5 | TRBD1
TGTGCCACCAGCAGCGCCCTTAGGAGGGCCCTCCGGGATGAGCAGTTCTTC | CATSSALRRALRDEQFF | TRBV15 | . | TRBJ2-1 | .